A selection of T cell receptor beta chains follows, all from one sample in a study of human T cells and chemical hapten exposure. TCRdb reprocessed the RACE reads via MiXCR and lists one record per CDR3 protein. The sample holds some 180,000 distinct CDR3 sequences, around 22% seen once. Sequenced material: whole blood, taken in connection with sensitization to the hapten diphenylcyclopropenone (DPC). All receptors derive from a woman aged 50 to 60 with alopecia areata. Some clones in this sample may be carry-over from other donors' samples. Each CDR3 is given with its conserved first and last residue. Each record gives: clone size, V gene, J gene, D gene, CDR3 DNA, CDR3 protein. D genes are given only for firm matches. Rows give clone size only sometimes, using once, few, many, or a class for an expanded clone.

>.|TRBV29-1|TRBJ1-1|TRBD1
TGCAGCGTTCATGACAGGGGCTCTGAAGCTTTCTTT
CSVHDRGSEAFF
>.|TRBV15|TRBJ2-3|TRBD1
TGTGCCACCAGCAGAGATCTGGGACAGGGGGCAGATACGCAGTATTTT
CATSRDLGQGADTQYF
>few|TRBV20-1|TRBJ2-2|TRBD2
TGCAGTGCTAGAGCCCGGACTAGCGGGAGTACCGGGGAGCTGTTTTTT
CSARARTSGSTGELFF
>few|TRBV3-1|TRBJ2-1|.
TGTGCCAGCAGCCACCGGGGAACCTACAATGAGCAGTTCTTC
CASSHRGTYNEQFF
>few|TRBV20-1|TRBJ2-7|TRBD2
TGCAGTGCAGAACTAGCGGGTAGCTCCTACGAGCAGTACTTC
CSAELAGSSYEQYF
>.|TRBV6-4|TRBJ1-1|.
TGTGCCAGCAGCGAGAGTCTCACGAACACTGAAGCTTTCTTT
CASSESLTNTEAFF
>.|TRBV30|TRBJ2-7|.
TGTGCCTGGAGTCGGTATAAAGTCTACGAGCAGTACTTC
CAWSRYKVYEQYF
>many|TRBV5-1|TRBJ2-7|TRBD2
TGCGCCAGCAGCTTGGCAGCGGGAGGGCCCTACGAGCAGTACTTC
CASSLAAGGPYEQYF
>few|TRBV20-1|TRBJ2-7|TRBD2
TGCAGTGCTACGAGTTCGACTAGCGGGAGTGTGTACGAGCAGTACTTC
CSATSSTSGSVYEQYF
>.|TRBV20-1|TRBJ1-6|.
TGCAGTGCTAGAGGGTCCCAGGGAGTTTATTCACCCCTCCACTTT
CSARGSQGVYSPLHF
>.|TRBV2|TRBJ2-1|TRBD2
TGTGCCAGCAGTGATCTGGTAGCGGGAGGACTCTCCTACAATGAGCAGTTCTTC
CASSDLVAGGLSYNEQFF
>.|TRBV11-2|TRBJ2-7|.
TGTGCCAGCAGCTTAGATACCGGGAGTTCCTACGAGCAGTACTTC
CASSLDTGSSYEQYF
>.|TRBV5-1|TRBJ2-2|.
TGCGCCAGCAGCTTGGTACTAAACACCGGGGAGCTGTTTTTT
CASSLVLNTGELFF
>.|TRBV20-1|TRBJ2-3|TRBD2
TGCAGTGCTCCACCTATAGCGGGGCGCACAGATACGCAGTATTTT
CSAPPIAGRTDTQYF
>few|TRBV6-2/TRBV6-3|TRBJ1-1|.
TGTGCCAGCAGTTACTCAGGGGGACGGCGATTGAACACTGAAGCTTTCTTT
CASSYSGGRRLNTEAFF
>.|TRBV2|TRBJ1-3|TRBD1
TGTGCCAGCAGTGTCCTGCGGGACAGACCCTCTGGAAACACCATATATTTT
CASSVLRDRPSGNTIYF
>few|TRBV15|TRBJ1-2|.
TGTGCCACCAGCAGAGAGGGCCCCAGAGGCTACACCTTC
CATSREGPRGYTF
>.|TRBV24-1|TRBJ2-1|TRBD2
TGTGCCACCAGTGATTTTTCGGGACTAGCGGGAGTCAATGAGCAGTTCTTC
CATSDFSGLAGVNEQFF
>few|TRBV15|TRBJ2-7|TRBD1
TGTGCCACCAGCAGGCCGGGACAGTCTTACGAGCAGTACTTC
CATSRPGQSYEQYF
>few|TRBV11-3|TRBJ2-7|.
TGTGCCAGCAGCTTAAGTTCCGAGCGCGTCTACGAGCAGTACTTC
CASSLSSERVYEQYF
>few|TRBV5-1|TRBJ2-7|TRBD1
TGCGCCAGCAGCTTGTCCGACAGGGAAACCTACGAGCAGTACTTC
CASSLSDRETYEQYF
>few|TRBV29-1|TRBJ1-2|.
TGCAGCGTTGAAGATTCCACCGGGGTCCGAGGCTACACCTTC
CSVEDSTGVRGYTF
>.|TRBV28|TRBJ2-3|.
TGTGCCAGCAGTTTTCTCCAGGGTCCGCAGTATTTT
CASSFLQGPQYF